The clone carrying this T cell receptor (beta chain) rates as medium-sized (0.01 to 0.1%). Its antigen is currently unknown. These data are taken from a study of metastatic and nonmetastatic thyroid tumors. Overall study findings and caveats: In both blood and tumor samples, TCR beta diversity was reported significantly higher for malignant than benign nodules.

TCRdb re-clonotyped the PCR reads through MiXCR. Of approximately 15,000 clones in the sample, roughly 13% are singletons; the top ten hold about 30%. Nobody among the patients had been given any treatment before thyroid surgery. Germline values: CDR1 SNHLY, CDR2 FYNNEI. The CDR3 length is 15 residues. Germline trimming cut 4 bases from V and 5 bases from J; bases unmatched to any gene: 4. The chain carries TRBV2 and TRBJ2-2; 10 bases are shared with TRBD1. The sequenced sample was blood. The receptor was derived from a female donor with papillary thyroid cancer or a benign thyroid nodule (not recorded which). Some clones in this sample may be carry-over from other donors' samples. CDR3 residues: CASSGGTGDTGELFF. The CDR3 region has the DNA TGTGCCAGCAGTGGGGGGACAGGGGATACCGGGGAGCTGTTTTTT.